The T cell receptor (beta chain) described here comes from a study of blood T cell repertoires in COVID-19. Turning to the study itself: Samples representing acute and convalescent COVID-19 were sourced from the United States, Italy and Spain. Sample material is recorded as cDNA or gDNA derived from T cells, B-cell-depleted T cells, or PBMCs.

Authors' data handling: Counts of nucleated cells, estimated from reference gene primer amplification, were obtained. Generated by immunoSEQ multiplex PCR, the TCRdb table keeps only in-frame clones and is missing some. Clone size and the V and J calls come from that table; the DNA yielded D and trimming. The top ten hold roughly 3.5% of the sample, which has some 200,000 clones, around nine tenths seen once. The CDR3 runs to 13 residues. Between the trimmed V and J ends, which lost 4 bases and 4 bases, there was a span of 11 bases. CDR1 and CDR2 (germline): SGHRS, YFSETQ. This chain connects TRBV5-1 to TRBJ1-1, with a possible D match to TRBD1 (6 bases). Sequenced sample: peripheral blood. The receptor was derived from a man aged 65 to 85 with acute or convalescent COVID-19. CDR3 sequence reads: CASSQGSVTEAFF. Written as DNA, the CDR3 is TGCGCCAGCAGCCAGGGGAGTGTCACTGAAGCTTTCTTT. Filled out from reference TRBV5-1 and TRBJ1-1, the complete variable domain reads KAGVTQTPRYLIKTRGQQVTLSCSPISGHRSVSWYQQTPGQGLQFLFEYFSETQRNKGNFPGRFSGRQFSNSRSEMNVSTLELGDSALYLCASSQGSVTEAFFGQGTRLTVV.